These 21 T cell receptor beta chains came from one sample sequenced in a study of control samples from healthy donors and cancer patients. Method: immunoSEQ multiplex PCR; TCRdb's copy keeps in-frame clones and lacks some. This table holds roughly 130,000 clones, about nine tenths found once. The source material was blood. All receptors come from a woman in her thirties in good health.

This clone was found a few times. The gene calls are TRBV7-2 and TRBJ1-3; D ambiguous. V dropped 1 base and J dropped 0 bases, with 4 bases sitting between them. This CDR3 has 14 residues. CDR1 SGHTA and CDR2 FQGNSA come from the germline V gene. The CDR3 DNA reads TGTGCCAGCAGCTTAGTCAGCTCTGGAAACACCATATATTTT. As protein: CASSLVSSGNTIYF. The whole variable domain, remainder taken from reference TRBV7-2 and TRBJ1-3, is GAGVSQSPSNKVTEKGKDVELRCDPISGHTALYWYRQSLGQGLEFLIYFQGNSAPDKSGLPSDRFSAERTGGSVSTLTIQRTQQEDSAVYLCASSLVSSGNTIYFGEGSWLTVV.

The chain combines TRBV24-1 with TRBJ2-2; the match to TRBD1 covers 9 bases. CDR3 length: 14 residues. Unmatched junction bases numbered 2, after V lost 3 bases and J lost 7 bases. From germline, CDR1 is KGHDR and CDR2 SFDVKD. The CDR3 sequence is CATSDPGQGGELFF. CDR3 in DNA: TGTGCCACCAGTGATCCGGGACAGGGCGGGGAGCTGTTTTTT.

The rearrangement joins TRBV27 to TRBJ2-6, with D perhaps TRBD1 (6 bases). The CDR3 extends over 16 amino acids. Trimming took 7 bases from V and 0 from J, leaving 13 bases between them. Per the germline V gene, CDR1 is MNHEY and CDR2 is SMNVEV (reference sequence). CDR3 in DNA: TGTGCCAGCACCATTACAGGGCGCTCTGGGGCCAACGTCCTGACTTTC. Translation: CASTITGRSGANVLTF.

The genes are TRBV27 and TRBJ1-5; possible D gene TRBD1, 5 bases. With 2 bases removed from V and 5 bases from J, the gap between germline ends came to 10 bases. The CDR3 is 14 residues long. In germline, CDR1 is MNHEY, CDR2 SMNVEV (reference sequence). DNA for the CDR3: TGTGCCAGCAGTTTAGAGTCAGGGCATCAGCCCCAGCATTTT. Translation: CASSLESGHQPQHF.

The CDR3 loop is CASSVSAGRNEQFF. DNA for the CDR3: TGTGCCAGCAGCGTATCAGCGGGACGCAATGAGCAGTTCTTC. This chain joins TRBV9 and TRBJ2-1; TRBD2 matches 7 bases. This CDR3 comprises 14 residues. The germline gives CDR1 SGDLS, CDR2 YYNGEE. Trimming removed 1 base from V and 6 bases from J; junction bases left unmatched: 4.

This chain joins TRBV28 and TRBJ2-2; D tentatively fits TRBD1 or TRBD2 (6 bases each). The germline gives CDR1 MDHEN, CDR2 SYDVKM. V was shortened by 4 bases and J by 12 bases, with 15 bases between the two germline ends. The CDR3 totals 13 residues. CDR3 sequence reads: CASSSEGGLKLFF. Here the CDR3 DNA reads TGTGCCAGCAGTTCCGAGGGGGGCCTAAAGCTGTTTTTT.

DNA of the CDR3: TGTGCCAGCAGTGAATTGGGTCGGGCCTCTGGAAACACCATATATTTT. Its protein is CASSELGRASGNTIYF. The chain links TRBV2 to TRBJ1-3, with D unresolved. With 2 bases removed from V and 0 bases from J, the gap between germline ends came to 11 bases. CDR1 SNHLY and CDR2 FYNNEI come from the germline V gene. The CDR3 contains 16 residues. Combining the CDR3 with reference TRBV2 and TRBJ1-3 gives the whole variable domain EPEVTQTPSHQVTQMGQEVILRCVPISNHLYFYWYRQILGQKVEFLVSFYNNEISEKSEIFDDQFSVERPDGSNFTLKIRSTKLEDSAMYFCASSELGRASGNTIYFGEGSWLTVV.

The chain recombines TRBV29-1 with TRBJ2-1; 14 bases align to TRBD2. V shed 8 bases, J shed 10 bases, and the junction held 7 bases outside the gene matches. The CDR3 contains 13 residues. Germline V gene lookup returns CDR1 SQVTM and CDR2 ANQGSEA. As DNA, the CDR3 is TGCAGCCTTAGGACTAGCGGGAGGCCCGAGCAGTTCTTC. Translated: CSLRTSGRPEQFF.

This chain connects TRBV10-3 to TRBJ1-5; TRBD1 is a possible D gene (5 bases). CDR3 length: 12 residues. Trimming took 6 bases from V and 7 from J, leaving 10 bases between them. Germline loops: CDR1 ENHRY, CDR2 SYGVKD. The CDR3, as DNA: TGTGCCATCAGGGCGGAGGGGCAGCCCCAGCATTTT. It specifies CAIRAEGQPQHF.

The chain recombines TRBV24-1 with TRBJ1-1; no firm D call. The germline V and J ends were trimmed by 3 bases and 4 bases, with 14 bases remaining between them. Germline assignment: CDR1 KGHDR and CDR2 SFDVKD. This CDR3 is 15 amino acids long. The CDR3 spells CATSDPPGRSTEAFF. As DNA, the CDR3 is TGTGCCACCAGTGATCCTCCCGGGCGTAGCACTGAAGCTTTCTTT.

To note about this clone: At one end, the junction sequence differs from germline, possibly due to a read error. The chain recombines TRBV30 with TRBJ2-7; D is ambiguous. The germline V gene has CDR1 GTSNPN and CDR2 SVGIG (reference sequence). The CDR3 spans 12 residues. In DNA, the CDR3 is TGTGCCTGGGGTGTTTTGACCTACGAGCAGTACTTC. Its protein product is CAWGVLTYEQYF. Supplemented by reference TRBV30 and TRBJ2-7, the full variable domain reads SQTIHQWPATLVQPVGSPLSLECTVEGTSNPNLYWYRQAAGRGLQLLFYSVGIGQISSEVPQNLSASRPQDRQFILSSKKLLLSDSGFYLCAWGVLTYEQYFGPGTRLTVT.

The chain uses TRBV27 and TRBJ2-7, with D possibly being TRBD1 (5 bases). Trimming stripped 2 bases from V and 2 bases from J, with 10 bases between. This CDR3 is built from 14 residues. Per germline, CDR1 MNHEY and CDR2 SMNVEV (reference sequence). The CDR3 DNA is TGTGCCAGCAGTTTAAACAGGAAAACCTACGAGCAGTACTTC. This translates into CASSLNRKTYEQYF.

V usage is TRBV19 and J usage is TRBJ1-1; weak D call: TRBD1 (6 bases). In germline, CDR1 is LNHDA, CDR2 SQIVND (reference sequence). V was trimmed by 4 bases and J by 0 bases, leaving 9 bases between them. The CDR3 is 14 residues long. The CDR3 loop reads CASSKGQLNTEAFF. CDR3 DNA sequence: TGTGCCAGTAGTAAGGGACAATTGAACACTGAAGCTTTCTTT.

The V gene is TRBV7-2, the J gene TRBJ1-2, with D unclear. Trimming took off 2 bases at V and 6 bases at J, with 10 bases between the two ends. Germline CDR1 and CDR2: SGHTA and FQGNSA. The CDR3 has 13 amino acids. This CDR3 is CASSLISGDGYTF. As DNA, the CDR3 is TGTGCCAGCAGCTTAATCTCTGGGGATGGCTACACCTTC.

J is TRBJ2-1 and V is TRBV7-2; no definite D call. The CDR3 is 13 residues long. Trimming took 1 base from V and 12 from J, leaving 13 bases between them. Germline V gives CDR1 SGHTA, CDR2 FQGNSA. The CDR3 reads CASSLVSSQMQFF. Here the CDR3 DNA reads TGTGCCAGCAGCTTAGTTTCCTCCCAGATGCAGTTCTTC. Full variable domain (missing parts from reference TRBV7-2 and TRBJ2-1): GAGVSQSPSNKVTEKGKDVELRCDPISGHTALYWYRQSLGQGLEFLIYFQGNSAPDKSGLPSDRFSAERTGGSVSTLTIQRTQQEDSAVYLCASSLVSSQMQFFGPGTRLTVL.

This clone appeared once. CDR3 region: CASSTGGGPVDTIYF. The CDR3 coding sequence is TGTGCCAGTAGTACCGGGGGGGGACCGGTGGACACCATATATTTT. The gene calls are TRBV19 and TRBJ1-3; TRBD1 might be the D (5 bases). Per germline, CDR1 LNHDA and CDR2 SQIVND (reference sequence). The CDR3 covers 15 residues. V lost 4 bases, J lost 8 bases, and 18 bases lay in between.

This clone was observed a few times. J is TRBJ2-3 and V is TRBV25-1, with 7 bases aligning to TRBD2. CDR1 is MGHDK and CDR2 is SYGVNS in the germline V gene. The length of the CDR3 is 17 residues. The V segment lost 5 bases and the J segment 2 bases; nucleotides outside the gene matches: 13. The CDR3 sequence is CASSLTGLAELTDTQYF. The CDR3 bases are TGTGCCAGCAGTTTAACGGGGCTAGCGGAACTCACAGATACGCAGTATTTT.

This chain joins TRBV24-1 and TRBJ2-3; 10 bases align to TRBD2. The V and J ends lost 3 bases and 0 bases, in that order; junction bases with no gene match: 8. Per the germline V gene, CDR1 is KGHDR and CDR2 is SFDVKD. This CDR3 has 18 amino acids. For the CDR3, the DNA is TGTGCCACCAGTGATAGGCGGCGACTAGCGGGTAGCACAGATACGCAGTATTTT. Amino acid sequence: CATSDRRRLAGSTDTQYF.

The chain links TRBV21-1 to TRBJ2-5. TRBV21-1 is deemed a pseudogene. CDR3 length: 15 residues. The chain's CDR3 is CASSKIRGDLETQYF. The CDR3 DNA reads as TGTGCCAGCAGCAAAATACGTGGGGATTTGGAGACCCAGTACTTC.

The rearrangement uses TRBV6-5 and TRBJ2-7; TRBD1 agrees at 8 bases. CDR1 is MNHEY, CDR2 SVGAGI, per germline. CDR3 length: 13 amino acids. V dropped 5 bases and J dropped 4; count of bases not matched to a gene: 4. This CDR3 reads CASSRTGFYEQYF. The DNA for the CDR3 is TGTGCCAGCAGTCGGACAGGGTTTTACGAGCAGTACTTC.

V is TRBV18 and J is TRBJ1-2; D remains ambiguous. The CDR3 has 13 amino acids. The ends were cut back, 2 bases at V and 2 bases at J, with 6 bases in the middle. Germline V gene sequence: CDR1 KGHSH, CDR2 LQKENI. CDR3 nucleotides: TGTGCCAGCTCACCAGGACTCAACTATGGCTACACCTTC. As protein: CASSPGLNYGYTF. The whole variable domain, remainder taken from reference TRBV18 and TRBJ1-2, is NAGVMQNPRHLVRRRGQEARLRCSPMKGHSHVYWYRQLPEEGLKFMVYLQKENIIDESGMPKERFSAEFPKEGPSILRIQQVVRGDSAAYFCASSPGLNYGYTFGSGTRLTVV.